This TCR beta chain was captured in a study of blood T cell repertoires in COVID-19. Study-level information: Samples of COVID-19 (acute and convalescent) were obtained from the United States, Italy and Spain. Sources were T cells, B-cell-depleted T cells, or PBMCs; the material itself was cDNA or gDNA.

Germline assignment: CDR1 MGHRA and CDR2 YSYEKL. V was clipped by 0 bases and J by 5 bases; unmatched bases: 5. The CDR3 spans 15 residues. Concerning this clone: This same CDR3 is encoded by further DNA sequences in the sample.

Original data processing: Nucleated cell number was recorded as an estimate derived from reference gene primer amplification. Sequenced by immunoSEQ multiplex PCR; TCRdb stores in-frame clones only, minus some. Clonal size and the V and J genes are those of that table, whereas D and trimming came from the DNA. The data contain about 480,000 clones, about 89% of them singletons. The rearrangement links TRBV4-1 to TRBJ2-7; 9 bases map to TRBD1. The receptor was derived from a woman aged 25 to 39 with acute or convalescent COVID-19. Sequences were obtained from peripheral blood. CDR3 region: CASSQEGRQGDEQYF. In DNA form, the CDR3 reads TGCGCCAGCAGCCAAGAAGGGAGACAGGGGGACGAGCAGTACTTC.